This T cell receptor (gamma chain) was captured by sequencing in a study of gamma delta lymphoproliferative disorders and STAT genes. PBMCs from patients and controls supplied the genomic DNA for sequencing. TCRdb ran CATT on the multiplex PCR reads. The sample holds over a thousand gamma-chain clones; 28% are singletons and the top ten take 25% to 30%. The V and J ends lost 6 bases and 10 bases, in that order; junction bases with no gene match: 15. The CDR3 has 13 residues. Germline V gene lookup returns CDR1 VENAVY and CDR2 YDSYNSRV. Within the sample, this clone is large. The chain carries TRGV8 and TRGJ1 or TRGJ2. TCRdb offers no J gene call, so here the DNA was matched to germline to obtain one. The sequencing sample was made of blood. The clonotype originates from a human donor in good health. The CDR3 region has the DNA TGTGCCACCTGGAATCCAATTGGATCCAAGAAACTCTTT. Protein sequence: CATWNPIGSKKLF.